This T cell receptor beta chain was documented in a study of blood T cell repertoires in COVID-19. The V end was cut by 3 bases, the J end by 1 base, with 10 bases between. Germline V CDR1 and CDR2: SGHNT, YYREEE (reference sequence). This CDR3 region has 14 residues. The data were produced by immunoSEQ multiplex PCR, yet TCRdb's version contains in-frame clones alone and is incomplete. The sample shows a few hundred thousand clones, approximately 84% of them seen only once. The sequenced sample consisted of PBMCs or T cells enriched from blood (not recorded which). The rearrangement uses TRBV5-4 and TRBJ1-2; D is unclear. This sequence was found in a woman in her twenties or thirties who had recovered from COVID-19. CDR3 in amino acids: CASSSIPINYGYTF. The DNA for the CDR3 is TGTGCCAGCAGCTCTATACCGATTAACTATGGCTACACCTTC. Looking up the rest from reference TRBV5-4 and TRBJ1-2 gives the full variable domain: ETGVTQSPTHLIKTRGQQVTLRCSSQSGHNTVSWYQQALGQGPQFIFQYYREEENGRGNFPPRFSGLQFPNYSSELNVNALELDDSALYLCASSSIPINYGYTFGSGTRLTVV.